Listed below are T cell receptor beta chains from one sample, sequenced in a study of blood T cell repertoires in COVID-19. Libraries were prepared by immunoSEQ multiplex PCR; TCRdb keeps only in-frame clonotypes and omits some of them. Of roughly 150,000 clones listed, approximately 85% are singletons. Sequences were obtained from peripheral blood. Receptor source: a man aged 50-59 years with acute or convalescent COVID-19. Both conserved end residues are part of each CDR3. Each record gives: V gene, clone size, D gene, J gene, CDR3 length, CDR3 DNA, CDR3 protein. A D gene is named only where the DNA matches it firmly. Clone size appears in some rows only: once, few, many, or a class for an expanded clone.

V gene: TRBV6-5; clone size: .; D gene: TRBD2; J gene: TRBJ2-3; CDR3 length: 16; CDR3 DNA: TGTGCCAGCAGTTACCAGAGCGGGGGGGCCGGAGATACGCAGTATTTT; CDR3 protein: CASSYQSGGAGDTQYF
V gene: TRBV3-1/TRBV3-2; clone size: .; D gene: .; J gene: TRBJ2-7; CDR3 length: 13; CDR3 DNA: TGTGCCAGCAGCCCCCAGGGGTCCTACGAGCAGTACTTC; CDR3 protein: CASSPQGSYEQYF
V gene: TRBV11-3; clone size: .; D gene: .; J gene: TRBJ1-1; CDR3 length: 15; CDR3 DNA: TGTGCCAGCAGCCCCAATGCGGGGATGAACACTGAAGCTTTCTTT; CDR3 protein: CASSPNAGMNTEAFF
V gene: TRBV19; clone size: once; D gene: TRBD1; J gene: TRBJ2-5; CDR3 length: 15; CDR3 DNA: TGTGCCAGTAGTACGGGACAGGGAGAACAAGAGACCCAGTACTTC; CDR3 protein: CASSTGQGEQETQYF
V gene: TRBV27; clone size: .; D gene: .; J gene: TRBJ1-3; CDR3 length: 15; CDR3 DNA: TGTGCCAGCAGTTTATTCGGGGGACGTGGAAACACCATATATTTT; CDR3 protein: CASSLFGGRGNTIYF
V gene: TRBV2; clone size: .; D gene: TRBD2; J gene: TRBJ2-7; CDR3 length: 15; CDR3 DNA: TGTGCCAGCAGGGGTGAAGCACTAGCGGTCTACGAGCAGTACTTC; CDR3 protein: CASRGEALAVYEQYF
V gene: TRBV9; clone size: .; D gene: TRBD2; J gene: TRBJ2-3; CDR3 length: 16; CDR3 DNA: TGTGCCAGCAGCGCTCAAGCGGGAGGGGGCACAGATACGCAGTATTTT; CDR3 protein: CASSAQAGGGTDTQYF
V gene: TRBV6-2/TRBV6-3; clone size: .; D gene: .; J gene: TRBJ1-6; CDR3 length: 14; CDR3 DNA: TGTGCCAGCAGTTATTTACAGGGACACTCACCCCTCCACTTT; CDR3 protein: CASSYLQGHSPLHF
V gene: TRBV10-3; clone size: once; D gene: TRBD1; J gene: TRBJ1-2; CDR3 length: 15; CDR3 DNA: TGTGCCATCACCGACGACAGGGGTCGTGCCTATGGCTACACCTTC; CDR3 protein: CAITDDRGRAYGYTF
V gene: TRBV2; clone size: few; D gene: .; J gene: TRBJ1-4; CDR3 length: 12; CDR3 DNA: TGTGCCATCCGGGACTCTCAGGAAAAACTGTTTTTT; CDR3 protein: CAIRDSQEKLFF
V gene: TRBV6-1; clone size: .; D gene: .; J gene: TRBJ2-7; CDR3 length: 15; CDR3 DNA: TGTGCCAGCAGTGAACAGGGATCTTACTCCTACGAGCAGTACTTC; CDR3 protein: CASSEQGSYSYEQYF
V gene: TRBV7-3; clone size: .; D gene: .; J gene: TRBJ1-1; CDR3 length: 13; CDR3 DNA: TGTGCCAGCAGTCAGGGCATGGGCACTGAAGCTTTCTTT; CDR3 protein: CASSQGMGTEAFF
V gene: TRBV19; clone size: .; D gene: .; J gene: TRBJ1-6; CDR3 length: 16; CDR3 DNA: TGTGCCAGTAGTCCCCAGGGCCACAACTCAAATTCACCCCTCCACTTT; CDR3 protein: CASSPQGHNSNSPLHF
V gene: TRBV5-1; clone size: .; D gene: .; J gene: TRBJ1-2; CDR3 length: 12; CDR3 DNA: TGCGCCAGCAGCTGGGACACCGGTGGCTACACCTTC; CDR3 protein: CASSWDTGGYTF
V gene: TRBV30; clone size: .; D gene: TRBD2; J gene: TRBJ2-3; CDR3 length: 17; CDR3 DNA: TGTGCCTGGAGTGCCGGGGTAGCGGGGGCCTTCACAGATACGCAGTATTTT; CDR3 protein: CAWSAGVAGAFTDTQYF
V gene: TRBV10-3; clone size: .; D gene: .; J gene: TRBJ2-1; CDR3 length: 12; CDR3 DNA: TGTGCCATCAGGACTACGTACGGTGAGCAGTTCTTC; CDR3 protein: CAIRTTYGEQFF